This T cell receptor beta chain was recorded in a study of monozygotic twins with inflammatory bowel disease. Study-level points and caveats: Some repertoire variability may stem from patients' differing immunosuppressive treatments. Support was lacking for any single strong IBD-associated signal or clonotype.

Comments on this clonotype: Its antigen is not identified.

TCR libraries were prepared from about 3.5 ug total RNA each. TCRdb re-called the 5' RACE reads and gives one entry per CDR3 protein, without DNA. Its listing shows approximately 380,000 distinct CDR3 sequences. Sequencing input: blood. The receptor's source is a human donor with ulcerative colitis or Crohn's disease, or a healthy co-twin of an affected twin (not recorded which).

CDR3 protein: CASSMGAGVASLHF. The V call is TRBV7-2, the J call TRBJ1-6. Germline V lookup: CDR1 SGHTA, CDR2 FQGNSA. The CDR3 runs to 14 residues.